This TCR beta chain was captured by sequencing in a study of CD8 T cells in Susac syndrome. RNA, at about 0.5 to 1 ug, was reverse transcribed with random hexamers. The immunoSEQ assay covered 54 Vbeta and 13 Jbeta segments for CDR3. TCRdb called the immunoSEQ multiplex PCR reads again in MiXCR, with one record for every CDR3 protein. The sample has about 60,000 distinct CDR3 sequences; roughly 92% are singletons. J was trimmed by 1 base and V by 8 bases; bases with no gene match: 4. Germline-derived CDR1 and CDR2 are GTSNPN and SVGIG (reference sequence). The CDR3 runs to 12 residues. From blood CD8+ and CD4+ T cells, the TCR beta chain was sequenced.

Sequencing was done on a sample of CD8+ T cells from PBMCs. The J gene is TRBJ1-1, the V gene TRBV30, with 7 bases that match TRBD1. The TCR originated in a human donor in good health. The CDR3 reads CARGQPNTEAFF. The CDR3 region has the DNA TGTGCCCGGGGACAGCCGAACACTGAAGCTTTCTTT.